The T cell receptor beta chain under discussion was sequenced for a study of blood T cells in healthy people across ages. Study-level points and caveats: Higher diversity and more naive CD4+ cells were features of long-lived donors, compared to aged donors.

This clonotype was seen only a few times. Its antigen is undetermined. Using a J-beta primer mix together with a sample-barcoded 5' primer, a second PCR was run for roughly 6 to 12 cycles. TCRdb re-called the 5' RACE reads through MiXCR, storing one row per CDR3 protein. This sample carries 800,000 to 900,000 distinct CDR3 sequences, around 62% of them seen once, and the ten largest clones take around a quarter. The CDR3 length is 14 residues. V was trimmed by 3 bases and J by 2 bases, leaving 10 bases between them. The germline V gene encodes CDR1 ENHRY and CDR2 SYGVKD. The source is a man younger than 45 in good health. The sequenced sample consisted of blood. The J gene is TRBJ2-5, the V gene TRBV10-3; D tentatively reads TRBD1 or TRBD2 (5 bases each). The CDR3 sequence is CAISDWDGQETQYF. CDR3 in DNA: TGTGCCATCAGTGATTGGGACGGACAAGAGACCCAGTACTTC.